This T cell receptor (beta chain) was profiled in a study of T cell responses to AZD1222 COVID-19 vaccine. The protocol was immunoSEQ multiplex PCR, while the TCRdb copy is restricted to in-frame clones and leaves out a portion. The sample has 180,000 or so clones, around nine tenths seen once. Worth noting for this clone: The target antigen is unknown.

Overall study results and limits: Sampling captured repertoires only after the peak T cell response. Close to half of all spike-specific TCRs reportedly target regions of the variants that are unmutated. Donors were chiefly white British, with a greater number of females, and clonal diversity was perhaps underestimated. Just a handful of AZD1222 recipients were seropositive at baseline.

V was shortened by 3 bases and J by 2 bases, with 11 bases between the two germline ends. Germline CDR1 SNHLY, CDR2 FYNNEI. The CDR3 contains 14 residues. The sample in question was peripheral blood, obtained 28 days after the second AZD1222 dose. The V gene is TRBV2, the J gene TRBJ2-7, with D possibly TRBD2 on 6 matching bases. This TCR derives from an adult who received the AZD1222 COVID-19 vaccine. The CDR3 nucleotides are TGTGCCAGCAGTGAGGAGGGGACTCCCTACGAGCAGTACTTC. It is translated as CASSEEGTPYEQYF.